Below are 24 T cell receptor beta chains sequenced from a single sample in a study of follicular helper T cells after annual influenza vaccination. Time point specified: 2014-2015 season, 7 days after vaccination. Profiled with immunoSEQ multiplex PCR; TCRdb holds only in-frame clones, not every one. The sample includes some 10,000 clones, 83% of them seen just once. This specimen consisted of CXCR5- memory CD4+ T cells sorted from blood, obtained 7 days after influenza vaccination. The source of these receptors is an adult who received the influenza vaccine.

This clone has just a few counts. The chain is built from TRBV6-4 and TRBJ1-6; 8 positions match TRBD1. This CDR3 contains 17 residues. The V segment lost 6 bases and the J segment 7 bases; nucleotides outside the gene matches: 14. Germline-derived CDR1 and CDR2 are MRHNA and SNTAGT. The CDR3 sequence: CASRPAGGTGQNSPLHF. CDR3 nucleotides: TGTGCCAGCAGACCCGCTGGAGGGACAGGTCAGAATTCACCCCTCCACTTT.

This sequence joins TRBV6-5 and TRBJ1-3; D remains unclear. The CDR3 consists of 13 residues. The V end lost 9 bases, the J end lost 2 bases, and 11 bases lay between the germline ends. Germline lookup yields CDR1 MNHEY and CDR2 SVGAGI. The DNA for the CDR3 is TGTGCCAGTCACGCAGAAACTGGAAACACCATATATTTT. It specifies CASHAETGNTIYF.

This chain connects TRBV13 to TRBJ1-1; D gene unclear. This CDR3 has 15 amino acids. Trimming took 3 bases from V and 5 from J, leaving 16 bases between them. Germline CDR1 PRHDT, CDR2 FYEKMQ (reference sequence). The chain's CDR3 is CASSFPLKGETEAFF. The CDR3 nucleotides read TGTGCCAGCAGCTTCCCTCTTAAGGGAGAGACTGAAGCTTTCTTT.

V is TRBV4-2 and J is TRBJ1-6; a weak D match, TRBD1 (5 bases). This CDR3 has 15 residues. Per the germline V gene, CDR1 is LGHNA and CDR2 is YNFKEQ. Trimming took off 4 bases at V and 6 bases at J, with 13 bases between the two ends. The CDR3 loop reads CASSPVGAGNSPLHF. DNA for the CDR3: TGTGCCAGCAGCCCCGTTGGGGCAGGTAATTCACCCCTCCACTTT.

The chain employs TRBV2 and TRBJ1-4, with 8 bases fitting TRBD1. Trimming removed 6 bases from V and 11 bases from J; junction bases left unmatched: 11. This CDR3 is built from 14 residues. Germline CDR1 reads SNHLY; CDR2 reads FYNNEI. CDR3 residues: CASRGQASPQKLFF. The CDR3 bases are TGTGCCAGCAGGGGACAGGCATCCCCGCAGAAACTGTTTTTT.

The chain joins TRBV4-2 to TRBJ1-1, with D unclear. This CDR3 region has 15 residues. Deletions cut 0 bases from V and 3 bases from J, with 11 bases between. Germline CDR1 is LGHNA and CDR2 is YNFKEQ. In nucleotides, the CDR3 is TGTGCCAGCAGCCAAGAACGGGCGCAGGACACTGAAGCTTTCTTT. As protein: CASSQERAQDTEAFF.

The chain employs TRBV2 and TRBJ1-2; TRBD1 matches at 8 bases. The V gene's germline CDR1 is SNHLY and CDR2 FYNNEI. CDR3 length equals 13 residues. V shed 3 bases, J shed 5 bases, and the junction held 2 bases outside the gene matches. CDR3 amino acids: CASSETGDYGYTF. The CDR3 DNA follows: TGTGCCAGCAGTGAGACAGGGGATTATGGCTACACCTTC.

This sequence joins TRBV15 and TRBJ2-5; no clear D gene. V shed 0 bases and J shed 4 bases, with 15 bases lying between them. Germline loops: CDR1 LNHNV, CDR2 YYDKDF (reference sequence). There are 16 residues in the CDR3. In DNA, the CDR3 is TGTGCCACCAGCAGAGATCCTCCATGGATAGGAGAGACCCAGTACTTC. Its translation is CATSRDPPWIGETQYF.

The gene calls are TRBV18 and TRBJ2-2, with TRBD1 matching 7 bases. This CDR3 is 15 amino acids long. The ends lost 6 bases at V and 4 bases at J; junction bases unmatched: 8. Germline V CDR1 and CDR2: KGHSH, LQKENI. The CDR3 bases are TGTGCCAGCTCTCAGAACAGGGGTCTCACCGGGGAGCTGTTTTTT. Amino acid sequence: CASSQNRGLTGELFF.

This chain uses TRBV6-6 with TRBJ1-2, with TRBD1 matching over 8 bases. The germline CDR1 and CDR2 sequences are MNHNY and SVGAGI (reference sequence). The CDR3 loop spans 13 amino acids. V lost 9 bases and J lost 5; bases outside the gene matches: 8. The CDR3 DNA reads TGTGCCAGTGCCAGGGGGCTGCAATATGGCTACACCTTC. Protein product: CASARGLQYGYTF.

V and J are TRBV5-4 and TRBJ1-1, with TRBD1 matching 12 bases. This CDR3 has 16 amino acids. The ends lost 5 bases at V and 4 bases at J; junction bases unmatched: 9. The germline gives CDR1 SGHNT, CDR2 YYREEE (reference sequence). The CDR3 DNA reads TGTGCCAGCAGTCCGGGACAGGGGGCGGTGGGCACTGAAGCTTTCTTT. It yields the protein CASSPGQGAVGTEAFF.

The rearrangement uses TRBV10-3 and TRBJ2-7; 11 positions agree with TRBD1. Trimming at V came to 10 bases and at J to 3 bases, leaving 8 bases not matched to a gene. The CDR3 runs to 14 residues. The V gene's germline CDR1 is ENHRY and CDR2 SYGVKD. CDR3 in amino acids: CATRGTGGDYEQYF. DNA for the CDR3: TGTGCCACCCGAGGGACAGGGGGAGACTACGAGCAGTACTTC.

The rearrangement links TRBV2 to TRBJ1-1; D uncertain. CDR1 and CDR2 (germline): SNHLY, FYNNEI. Trimming cost V 5 bases and J 3 bases, with 28 bases left between them. The CDR3 totals 19 residues. The CDR3 nucleotides read TGTGCCAGCAGTTTAGACATTGGGGTTTATTTTACGGAGGACACTGAAGCTTTCTTT. Translated: CASSLDIGVYFTEDTEAFF.

This rearrangement joins TRBV9 to TRBJ2-5; either TRBD1 or TRBD2 may fit D (5 bases each). This CDR3 region has 14 residues. V shed 0 bases and J shed 1 base, with 7 bases lying between them. CDR1 is SGDLS and CDR2 is YYNGEE in the germline V gene. The CDR3 spells CASSVGGAQETQYF. The CDR3 DNA is TGTGCCAGCAGCGTAGGAGGGGCCCAAGAGACCCAGTACTTC.

The chain joins TRBV14 to TRBJ2-7, with D maybe TRBD2 (6 bases). CDR1 SGHDN and CDR2 FVKESK come from the germline V gene. V was pared by 1 base and J by 3 bases, with 13 bases between. CDR3 length equals 15 residues. The CDR3 DNA reads as TGTGCCAGCAGCCAAGCCGGAGGGCTTTTCTACGAGCAGTACTTC. Translated, it gives CASSQAGGLFYEQYF.

The chain carries TRBV4-1 and TRBJ1-2; TRBD1 agrees at 7 bases. There are 15 residues in the CDR3. V lost 0 bases and J lost 8; bases outside the gene matches: 9. Per the germline V gene, CDR1 is MGHRA and CDR2 is YSYEKL. For the CDR3, the DNA is TGCGCCAGCAGCCAAGATAGGGGGCGGTCGGGCGGCTACACCTTC. Its protein product is CASSQDRGRSGGYTF.

The CDR3 loop reads CASSSGARTGFYSNQPQHF. The CDR3 bases are TGTGCCAGCAGCTCCGGGGCCCGAACCGGGTTTTATAGCAATCAGCCCCAGCATTTT. The chain joins TRBV7-2 to TRBJ1-5, with D perhaps TRBD1 (5 bases). Trimming cost V 4 bases and J 0 bases, with 22 bases left between them. The CDR3 has 19 amino acids. Looked up from germline, CDR1 is SGHTA and CDR2 is FQGNSA.

The chain links TRBV15 to TRBJ1-2; 7 bases line up with TRBD1. CDR1 is LNHNV and CDR2 is YYDKDF in the germline V gene (reference sequence). Unmatched junction bases numbered 11, after V lost 3 bases and J lost 4 bases. This CDR3 comprises 16 residues. This CDR3 is CATSSRGDSTSYGYTF. The CDR3, as DNA: TGTGCCACCAGCAGCCGTGGGGACAGTACTTCCTATGGCTACACCTTC.

This clone was seen only a few times. The rearrangement joins TRBV7-9 to TRBJ2-7, with D tentatively TRBD1 (5 bases). This CDR3 comprises 14 residues. Germline V CDR1 and CDR2: SEHNR, FQNEAQ (reference sequence). The V end was cut by 5 bases, the J end by 2 bases, with 13 bases between. CDR3 coding DNA: TGTGCCAGCAGCCGCCCCCAGGGAACCTACGAGCAGTACTTC. It specifies CASSRPQGTYEQYF. The full variable domain, in which reference TRBV7-9 and TRBJ2-7 provide the parts outside the CDR3, is DTGVSQNPRHKITKRGQNVTFRCDPISEHNRLYWYRQTLGQGPEFLTYFQNEAQLEKSRLLSDRFSAERPKGSFSTLEIQRTEQGDSAMYLCASSRPQGTYEQYFGPGTRLTVT.

The gene calls are TRBV2 and TRBJ1-1; D unclear. Germline CDR1 SNHLY, CDR2 FYNNEI. Trimming pared 8 bases from V and 9 bases from J, leaving 13 bases between. There are 11 residues in the CDR3. The CDR3, as DNA: TGTGCCAGCGAAAGCGGACGGAAAGCTTTCTTT. It is translated as CASESGRKAFF. Drawing the rest from reference TRBV2 and TRBJ1-1, the complete variable domain is EPEVTQTPSHQVTQMGQEVILRCVPISNHLYFYWYRQILGQKVEFLVSFYNNEISEKSEIFDDQFSVERPDGSNFTLKIRSTKLEDSAMYFCASESGRKAFFGQGTRLTVV.

V and J are TRBV6-1 and TRBJ1-2; D remains ambiguous. The CDR3 is 13 amino acids. Germline V gives CDR1 MNHNS, CDR2 SASEGT. V lost 8 bases and J 4 bases, leaving 14 bases between the germline ends. The CDR3, as DNA: TGTGCCAGCCCGGGCAGAAGTTTCTATGGCTACACCTTC. Translating it yields CASPGRSFYGYTF.

V is TRBV5-1 and J is TRBJ2-3, with 11 bases lining up with TRBD2. Germline-derived CDR1 and CDR2 are SGHRS and YFSETQ. V gave up 4 bases and J gave up 0 bases; unmatched junction bases: 4. This CDR3 has 16 amino acids. CDR3 in DNA: TGCGCCAGCAGCAAAAGGACTAGCGGGAGCACAGATACGCAGTATTTT. It translates to CASSKRTSGSTDTQYF.

The rearrangement joins TRBV4-1 to TRBJ1-6; D is uncertain. Germline CDR1 is MGHRA and CDR2 is YSYEKL. The CDR3 consists of 15 residues. Trimming removed 4 bases from V and 7 bases from J, with 14 bases in between. The CDR3 region is CASSPRAGDNSPLHF. CDR3 DNA sequence: TGCGCCAGCAGCCCAAGGGCAGGCGACAATTCACCCCTCCACTTT.

This clone appeared a few times. The chain recombines TRBV27 with TRBJ2-7; D might be TRBD1 or TRBD2, each matching 5 bases. CDR1 and CDR2 from the germline V gene are MNHEY and SMNVEV (reference sequence). The germline V and J ends were trimmed by 3 bases and 2 bases, with 8 bases remaining between them. The CDR3 has 13 amino acids. The CDR3 spells CASSFGGTYEQYF. DNA of the CDR3: TGTGCCAGCAGTTTTGGGGGAACCTACGAGCAGTACTTC.